One and the same sample provided the 27 T cell receptor beta chains below, sequenced in a study of cytomegalovirus exposure and HLA in healthy donors. Sequencing used immunoSEQ multiplex PCR; TCRdb keeps in-frame clones, though not all of them. The sample gives about 170,000 clones, roughly 96% of which show up once; 0.8% to 0.95% is in the top ten. Sequenced material: PBMCs. Source of these receptors: a woman aged 18-30 years in good health and CMV-seronegative.

The chain joins TRBV5-1 to TRBJ2-7; perhaps TRBD1 as D (5 bases). The germline V and J ends were trimmed by 3 bases and 5 bases, with 12 bases remaining between them. CDR1 is SGHRS and CDR2 is YFSETQ in the germline V gene. The CDR3 has 13 amino acids. The CDR3 nucleotides read TGCGCCAGCAGCTCGCTTTTACAGGACGAGCAGTACTTC. Its protein is CASSSLLQDEQYF.

The V and J genes are TRBV19 and TRBJ2-3; D is perhaps TRBD1 (5 bases). The length of the CDR3 is 17 residues. V was trimmed by 8 bases and J by 4 bases, leaving 25 bases between them. Germline CDR1 is LNHDA and CDR2 is SQIVND (reference sequence). The CDR3 loop is CASGHAGTKKGADTQYF. CDR3 in DNA: TGTGCCAGTGGTCATGCCGGTACCAAGAAAGGGGCAGATACGCAGTATTTT.

The chain couples TRBV10-3 to TRBJ2-3; D not certain. Between the trimmed V and J ends, which lost 3 bases and 2 bases, there was a span of 9 bases. CDR1 is ENHRY, CDR2 SYGVKD, per germline. The CDR3 has 14 amino acids. The CDR3: CAISDAVYTDTQYF. The CDR3 DNA is TGTGCCATCAGTGACGCTGTCTACACAGATACGCAGTATTTT.

The V call is TRBV7-2, the J call TRBJ2-5; 8 bases fit TRBD2. The J segment lost 5 bases and the V segment lost 4 bases, leaving 6 bases of the junction unmatched. Germline CDR1 and CDR2: SGHTA and FQGNSA. The CDR3 extends over 14 amino acids. The CDR3 here is CASSSGGGLETQYF. CDR3 in DNA: TGTGCCAGCAGCTCCGGCGGGGGGCTGGAGACCCAGTACTTC.

In the case of this clone: An end of the junction does not agree with germline; a read error may underlie this. The chain uses TRBV19 and TRBJ2-7; TRBD1 might be the D (5 bases). The germline CDR1 and CDR2 sequences are LNHDA and SQIVND (reference sequence). The CDR3 extends over 14 amino acids. The CDR3 nucleotides read TGTGCCAGTAGTGTAGACAGTCCCTCCTACGAGCAGTACTTC. It is translated as CASSVDSPSYEQYF.

The CDR3 nucleotides read TGTGCCAGCAGAAGACAGGGGGCGGAGGGCTACACCTTC. This encodes CASRRQGAEGYTF. The V gene is TRBV6-5, the J gene TRBJ1-2; TRBD1 aligns across 10 bases. The CDR3 is 13 residues long. The trim removed 6 bases at V and 8 bases at J, leaving 6 bases unmatched. Germline V gene sequence: CDR1 MNHEY, CDR2 SVGAGI.

Remarks on this clone: Other DNA sequences in this specimen translate into the identical CDR3. The chain links TRBV6-4 to TRBJ2-1; D gene unclear. Germline values: CDR1 MRHNA, CDR2 SNTAGT. V lost 3 bases and J lost 4, with 7 bases in between. The CDR3 covers 13 residues. The CDR3 DNA sequence: TGTGCCAGCAGTGATGGGCCATACAATGAGCAGTTCTTC. This encodes CASSDGPYNEQFF.

The gene calls are TRBV7-2 and TRBJ2-7; 10 nucleotides agree with TRBD2. Germline V gene data show CDR1 as SGHTA and CDR2 as FQGNSA. This CDR3 is 14 amino acids long. The ends lost 0 bases at V and 5 bases at J; junction bases unmatched: 1. The CDR3: CASSLASGGNEQYF. The CDR3, as DNA: TGTGCCAGCAGCTTAGCTAGCGGGGGGAACGAGCAGTACTTC.

The genes are TRBV6-1 and TRBJ1-2; D is uncertain. Between the trimmed V and J ends, which lost 1 base and 6 bases, there was a span of 15 bases. The CDR3 is 15 amino acids. Per germline, CDR1 MNHNS and CDR2 SASEGT. In DNA form, the CDR3 reads TGTGCCAGCAGTGAAGTACCCATAAGGAGGGATGGCTACACCTTC. Translation gives CASSEVPIRRDGYTF.

V usage is TRBV29-1 and J usage is TRBJ2-5, with TRBD1 matching 8 bases. The CDR3 is 14 residues long. Germline V CDR1 and CDR2: SQVTM, ANQGSEA. V lost 7 bases and J lost 0; bases outside the gene matches: 7. In DNA, the CDR3 is TGCAGCGCCGGGACAGGCAGGTACCAAGAGACCCAGTACTTC. It is translated as CSAGTGRYQETQYF.

The chain is built from TRBV18 and TRBJ1-1; D unclear. Trimming took off 0 bases at V and 7 bases at J, with 9 bases between the two ends. The germline gives CDR1 KGHSH, CDR2 LQKENI. There are 13 residues in the CDR3. The CDR3 DNA is TGTGCCAGCTCACCACCTCCGCCCAGTGAAGCTTTCTTT. It codes for CASSPPPPSEAFF.

The V and J genes are TRBV5-1 and TRBJ1-1; 7 bases are shared with TRBD1. Germline V gives CDR1 SGHRS, CDR2 YFSETQ. The junction had 12 bases not matched to a gene; V was cut back by 1 base and J by 3 bases. The CDR3 totals 17 residues. Written as DNA, the CDR3 is TGCGCCAGCAGCTTGTCCTGGGACAGCCTAGTGGACACTGAAGCTTTCTTT. Translation gives CASSLSWDSLVDTEAFF.

This clone was observed a few times. The genes are TRBV4-2 and TRBJ1-5; no reliable D call. The CDR3 is 15 amino acids. V lost 3 bases to trimming and J lost 0 bases, with 9 bases between them. The germline CDR1 and CDR2 sequences are LGHNA and YNFKEQ. CDR3 coding DNA: TGTGCCAGCAGCCAGGGCCTGGGTAGCAATCAGCCCCAGCATTTT. This codes for CASSQGLGSNQPQHF.

This rearrangement joins TRBV7-3 to TRBJ2-2; TRBD2 aligns across 9 bases. Per the germline V gene, CDR1 is SGHTA and CDR2 is FQGTGA. The ends lost 5 bases at V and 4 bases at J; junction bases unmatched: 17. The CDR3 is 19 residues long. CDR3 nucleotide sequence: TGTGCCAGCAGCCCAAACCCCCTAGCGGGGATCAGCAGCACCGGGGAGCTGTTTTTT. Protein: CASSPNPLAGISSTGELFF.

This clone was counted a single time. The chain recombines TRBV6-1 with TRBJ1-4, with D perhaps TRBD1 (6 bases). CDR3 length equals 16 residues. Trimming took 0 bases from V and 5 from J, leaving 13 bases between them. Germline V gene lookup returns CDR1 MNHNS and CDR2 SASEGT. Here the CDR3 DNA reads TGTGCCAGCAGTGAAGCGTGGGAGGGGGGAAATGAAAAACTGTTTTTT. This translates into CASSEAWEGGNEKLFF.

The chain has TRBV30 and TRBJ2-3, with 10 positions matching TRBD2. The CDR3 runs to 15 residues. Trimming removed 2 bases from V and 6 bases from J; junction bases left unmatched: 8. Germline CDR1 and CDR2: GTSNPN and SVGIG (reference sequence). The CDR3 coding sequence is TGTGCCTGGAGTCCTATCGGGACTAGCGCCGATACGCAGTATTTT. It yields the protein CAWSPIGTSADTQYF.

The rearrangement joins TRBV5-1 to TRBJ1-2; D not certain. Germline V gene sequence: CDR1 SGHRS, CDR2 YFSETQ. V was clipped by 6 bases and J by 6 bases, with 18 bases between them. The length of the CDR3 is 14 residues. The CDR3 coding sequence is TGCGCCAGCACCCTGATCCCGGGAACGGATGGCTACACCTTC. It codes for CASTLIPGTDGYTF.

The chain is built from TRBV6-5 and TRBJ1-2; D gene uncertain. The CDR3 extends over 12 amino acids. The germline CDR1 and CDR2 sequences are MNHEY and SVGAGI. V lost 5 bases, J lost 4 bases, and 8 bases lay in between. CDR3 protein: CASSPRGYGYTF. The DNA for the CDR3 is TGTGCCAGCAGTCCGCGGGGCTATGGCTACACCTTC.

The rearrangement uses TRBV7-9 and TRBJ2-1; perhaps TRBD2 as D (5 bases). The V end was cut by 5 bases, the J end by 0 bases, with 17 bases between. This CDR3 has 17 residues. The germline gives CDR1 SEHNR, CDR2 FQNEAQ (reference sequence). The CDR3 DNA reads TGTGCCAGCAGCCCCGCCGGGGAACTGGGCTCCTACAATGAGCAGTTCTTC. Its translation is CASSPAGELGSYNEQFF.

J is TRBJ2-5 and V is TRBV6-4; TRBD1 matches at 7 bases. The J segment lost 4 bases and the V segment lost 0 bases, leaving 2 bases of the junction unmatched. The CDR3 runs to 14 residues. Germline-derived CDR1 and CDR2 are MRHNA and SNTAGT. The CDR3 protein is CASSDSTGRETQYF. The CDR3 coding sequence is TGTGCCAGCAGTGACTCGACAGGGAGAGAGACCCAGTACTTC.

The chain recombines TRBV6-5 with TRBJ1-2; 8 nucleotides line up with TRBD1. The germline V gene has CDR1 MNHEY and CDR2 SVGAGI. The trim removed 4 bases at V and 3 bases at J, leaving 4 bases unmatched. The CDR3 is 14 residues long. The CDR3 nucleotides read TGTGCCAGCAGTTCCGGGACAGGCTACTATGGCTACACCTTC. This gives the protein CASSSGTGYYGYTF.

This clone was seen only once. V and J are TRBV18 and TRBJ2-7; possibly TRBD1 for D (6 bases). Trimming pared 5 bases from V and 6 bases from J, leaving 14 bases between. Germline CDR1 reads KGHSH; CDR2 reads LQKENI. The CDR3 length is 13 residues. The CDR3 DNA reads as TGTGCCAGCTCAGAGCTAGAAGGGGGCGAGCAGTACTTC. It encodes CASSELEGGEQYF.

This clone was picked up one time. The chain links TRBV6-1 to TRBJ1-1; the match to TRBD1 covers 8 bases. CDR1 MNHNS and CDR2 SASEGT come from the germline V gene. The ends lost 3 bases at V and 4 bases at J; junction bases unmatched: 1. The CDR3 spans 13 residues. CDR3 DNA sequence: TGTGCCAGCAGTGACAGGGGGCGCACTGAAGCTTTCTTT. The encoded protein is CASSDRGRTEAFF.

This chain uses TRBV7-2 with TRBJ1-5; 8 bases are a match to TRBD1. Trimming took 3 bases from V and 1 from J; bases not matched to a gene: 11. Germline V lookup: CDR1 SGHTA, CDR2 FQGNSA. This CDR3 has 18 residues. CDR3 sequence (DNA): TGTGCCAGCAGCTTCTTTACAGGGGGTGTTAAAAGCAATCAGCCCCAGCATTTT. This codes for CASSFFTGGVKSNQPQHF.

The chain carries TRBV5-1 and TRBJ2-7; 7 bases are a match to TRBD2. The trim removed 4 bases at V and 3 bases at J, leaving 10 bases unmatched. Germline V gives CDR1 SGHRS, CDR2 YFSETQ. The CDR3 is made up of 15 amino acids. The CDR3 protein is CASSLDGGGYYEQYF. CDR3 sequence (DNA): TGCGCCAGCAGCCTCGACGGCGGGGGATACTACGAGCAGTACTTC.

This clone was picked up a small number of times. The chain carries TRBV5-1 and TRBJ1-1; D perhaps matches TRBD1 (5 bases). The CDR3 is made up of 13 amino acids. Germline CDR1 is SGHRS and CDR2 is YFSETQ. V was shortened by 3 bases and J by 1 base, with 7 bases between the two germline ends. CDR3 protein: CASSSTANTEAFF. As DNA, the CDR3 is TGCGCCAGCAGCTCGACAGCGAACACTGAAGCTTTCTTT.

This clone was counted a single time. V usage is TRBV6-6 and J usage is TRBJ2-1, with TRBD2 identical over 8 bases. The J segment lost 0 bases and the V segment lost 8 bases, leaving 6 bases of the junction unmatched. Germline CDR1 reads MNHNY; CDR2 reads SVGAGI (reference sequence). The CDR3 has 15 residues. CDR3 in DNA: TGTGCCAGCGGGGACGGGACTAGCTCCTACAATGAGCAGTTCTTC. It translates to CASGDGTSSYNEQFF.